Described below is a single T cell receptor beta chain sequence and its context. The assay was immunoSEQ multiplex PCR, and TCRdb's table has in-frame clones only and misses some. The sample holds around 80,000 clones, about 91% seen once. This sample was taken from a study of technical replicates of blood from a handful of donors. The V and J ends lost 5 bases and 2 bases, in that order; junction bases with no gene match: 9. The germline V gene has CDR1 SGHTA and CDR2 FQGTGA. This CDR3 has 15 residues. Specimen: T cells isolated from PBMCs. The sequence was collected from a human donor in good health. The chain has TRBV7-3 and TRBJ2-7, with TRBD1 matching 7 bases. The CDR3 loop is CASSQGVRGPYEQYF. The CDR3 DNA reads as TGTGCCAGCAGCCAAGGAGTAAGGGGGCCCTACGAGCAGTACTTC.